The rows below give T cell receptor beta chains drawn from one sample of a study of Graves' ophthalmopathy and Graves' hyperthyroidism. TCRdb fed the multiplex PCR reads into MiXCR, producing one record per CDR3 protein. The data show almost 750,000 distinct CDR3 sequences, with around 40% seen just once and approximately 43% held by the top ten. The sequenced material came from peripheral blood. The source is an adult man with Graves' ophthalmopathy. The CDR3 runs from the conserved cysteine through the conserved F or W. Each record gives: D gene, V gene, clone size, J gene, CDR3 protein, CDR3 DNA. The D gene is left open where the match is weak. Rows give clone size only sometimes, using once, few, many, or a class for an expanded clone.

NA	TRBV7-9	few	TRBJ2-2	CASSRNRVGDTGELFF	TGTGCCAGCAGCCGGAACAGGGTGGGCGACACCGGGGAGCTGTTTTTT
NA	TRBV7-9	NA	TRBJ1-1	CASSSDMGLGTEAFF	TGTGCCAGCAGCTCCGACATGGGGTTAGGGACTGAAGCTTTCTTT
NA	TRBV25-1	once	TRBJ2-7	CASSQGVSAYEQYF	TGTGCCAGCAGTCAGGGTGTTTCGGCCTACGAGCAGTACTTC
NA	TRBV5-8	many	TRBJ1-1	CASSGSASDTEAFF	TGTGCCAGCAGCGGGTCGGCGTCGGACACTGAAGCTTTCTTT
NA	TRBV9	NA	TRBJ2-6	CAIPTRARANVLTF	TGTGCCATCCCGACCCGGGCCAGGGCCAACGTCCTGACTTTC
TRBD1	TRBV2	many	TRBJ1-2	CASTGDGQGNYGYTF	TGTGCCAGCACTGGAGATGGACAGGGGAACTATGGCTACACCTTC
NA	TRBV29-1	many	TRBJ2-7	CSVDPGTYEQYF	TGCAGCGTTGACCCGGGGACCTACGAGCAGTACTTC
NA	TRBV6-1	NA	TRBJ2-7	CASSGDQPYEQYF	TGTGCCAGCAGTGGGGACCAGCCCTACGAGCAGTACTTC
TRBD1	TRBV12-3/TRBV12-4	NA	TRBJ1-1	CASTKTGVGMNTEAFF	TGTGCCAGCACCAAAACAGGGGTTGGGATGAACACTGAAGCTTTCTTT
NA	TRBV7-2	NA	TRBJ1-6	CASALAGLDNSPLHF	TGTGCCAGCGCCCTGGCCGGGCTTGATAATTCACCCCTCCACTTT
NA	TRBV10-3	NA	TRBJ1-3	CAISGGTNYGYTIYF	TGTGCCATCAGTGGCGGGACAAACTATGGCTACACCATATATTTT
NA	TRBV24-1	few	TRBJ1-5	CATSDRAGDQPQHF	TGTGCCACCAGTGATAGGGCGGGGGATCAGCCCCAGCATTTT
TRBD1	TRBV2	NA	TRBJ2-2	CASSVPGGALAGELFF	TGTGCCAGCAGTGTCCCAGGGGGCGCCTTGGCCGGGGAGCTGTTTTTT
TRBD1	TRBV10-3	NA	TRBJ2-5	CAISWDRDHETQYF	TGTGCCATCAGTTGGGACAGGGACCACGAGACCCAGTACTTC
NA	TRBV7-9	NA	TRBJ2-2	CASSEGGHSAELFF	TGTGCCAGCAGTGAGGGGGGCCATTCCGCGGAGCTGTTTTTT
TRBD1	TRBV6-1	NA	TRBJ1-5	CAREDRGNQPQHF	TGTGCTAGGGAGGACAGGGGGAACCAGCCCCAGCATTTT
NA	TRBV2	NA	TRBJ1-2	CASREGTSYGYTF	TGTGCCAGCCGGGAGGGGACCTCCTATGGCTACACCTTC
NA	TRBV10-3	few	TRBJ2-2	CAISGRRADTGELFF	TGTGCCATCAGTGGACGCAGAGCGGACACCGGGGAGCTGTTTTTT
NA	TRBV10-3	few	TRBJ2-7	CASSYGEGLHYEQYF	TGTGCCAGCAGTTACGGTGAGGGGCTCCACTACGAGCAGTACTTC
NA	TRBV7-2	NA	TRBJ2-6	CASSPGRGVSGANVLTF	TGTGCCAGCTCACCTGGTCGCGGAGTCTCTGGGGCCAACGTCCTGACTTTC
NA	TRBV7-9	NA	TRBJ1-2	CASSLESRTDIVTMRYTF	TGTGCCAGCAGCTTAGAGAGCCGGACCGATATTGTCACTATGCGGTACACCTTC
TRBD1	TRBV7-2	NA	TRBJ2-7	CASSSSGTAIYEQYF	TGTGCCAGCAGCTCGTCCGGGACAGCAATCTACGAGCAGTACTTC
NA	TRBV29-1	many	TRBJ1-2	CSAPSPGTFDHTF	TGCAGCGCTCCCTCCCCAGGCACCTTCGATCACACCTTC
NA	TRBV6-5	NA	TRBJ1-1	CASSYSTGYTEAFF	TGTGCCAGCAGTTACTCGACAGGTTACACTGAAGCTTTCTTT
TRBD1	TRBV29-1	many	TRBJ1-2	CSVVWDRGDYGYTF	TGCAGCGTTGTCTGGGACAGGGGGGACTATGGCTACACCTTC
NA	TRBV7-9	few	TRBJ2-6	CASSPGLFDSGANVLTF	TGTGCCAGCAGCCCGGGCCTGTTCGACTCTGGGGCCAACGTCCTGACTTTC
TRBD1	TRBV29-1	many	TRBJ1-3	CSAGTGVFGNTIYF	TGCAGCGCAGGGACAGGGGTATTTGGAAACACCATATATTTT
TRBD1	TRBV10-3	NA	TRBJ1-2	CAISESRDREYGYTF	TGTGCCATCAGTGAGTCGAGGGACAGGGAGTATGGCTACACCTTC
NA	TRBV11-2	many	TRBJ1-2	CASSSGTRLYGYTF	TGTGCCAGCAGCTCCGGGACGAGGCTATATGGCTACACCTTC
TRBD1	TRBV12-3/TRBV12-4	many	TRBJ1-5	CASSPRDRVGQPQHF	TGTGCCAGCAGTCCTAGGGACAGGGTTGGTCAGCCCCAGCATTTT
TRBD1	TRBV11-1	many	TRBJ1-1	CASSRTGRNTEAFF	TGTGCCAGCAGTCGGACAGGGCGGAACACTGAAGCTTTCTTT
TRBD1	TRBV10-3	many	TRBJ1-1	CAISRAWGQGPTGHTEAFF	TGTGCCATCAGTCGCGCGTGGGGTCAAGGCCCGACAGGGCACACTGAAGCTTTCTTT
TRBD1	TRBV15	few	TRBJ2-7	CATRDRDRIYEQYF	TGTGCCACCAGGGACCGGGACAGGATCTACGAGCAGTACTTC
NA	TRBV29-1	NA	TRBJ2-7	CSGRDSHYEQYF	TGCAGCGGCCGAGACTCTCACTACGAGCAGTACTTC
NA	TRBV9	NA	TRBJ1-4	CASSPRLRGGEKLFF	TGTGCCAGCAGTCCCCGGTTGAGGGGCGGGGAAAAACTGTTTTTT
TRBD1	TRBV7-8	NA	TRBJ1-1	CASSQRDRGRTEAFF	TGTGCCAGCAGCCAACGGGACAGGGGGCGGACTGAAGCTTTCTTT
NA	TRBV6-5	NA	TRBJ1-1	CASSSTQSTTEAFF	TGTGCCAGCAGTTCAACCCAAAGTACCACTGAAGCTTTCTTT
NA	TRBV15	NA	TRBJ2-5	CATSRDGTRAEAQYF	TGTGCCACCAGCAGAGACGGCACAAGGGCGGAGGCCCAGTACTTC
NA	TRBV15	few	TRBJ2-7	CATSPEVTRGNTEQYF	TGTGCCACCAGCCCAGAAGTAACTAGAGGTAATACGGAGCAGTACTTC
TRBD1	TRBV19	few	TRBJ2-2	CASSIAGGVGELFF	TGTGCCAGTAGTATAGCAGGGGGCGTCGGGGAGCTGTTTTTT
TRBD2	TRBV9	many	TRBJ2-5	CASSVGASGGRETQYF	TGTGCCAGCAGCGTAGGCGCTAGCGGGGGGAGGGAGACCCAGTACTTC